The clone carrying this T cell receptor beta chain turned up a few times. The antigen is undetermined. Each cDNA held unique molecular identifiers, and template switching gave it a universal primer site. TCRdb passed the 5' RACE reads through MiXCR, listing each CDR3 protein once. The table has fewer than 250,000 distinct CDR3 sequences, 5.5% to 7% seen once; the top ten hold 3% to 4%. The data were obtained in a study of identical twins. Study results and caveats: The more abundant beta clonotypes in cord blood had fewer insertions, and memory repertoires did not show this. Out-of-frame beta chain sequences displayed weaker excess sharing between twins.

Germline V gene sequence: CDR1 SQVTM, CDR2 ANQGSEA. The CDR3 has 16 amino acids. The trim removed 5 bases at V and 5 bases at J, leaving 14 bases unmatched. These data were likewise used in another study, on yellow fever vaccine responses in identical twins.

The TCR sequence derives from a young woman in good health. The chain combines TRBV29-1 with TRBJ2-2, with 7 bases that match TRBD1. The sequenced sample was memory (CD45RO+) T cells sorted from blood. The CDR3 bases are TGCAGCGTTAGGGCTGAGGCAGGGGGAAAAACCGGGGAGCTGTTTTTT. The encoded protein is CSVRAEAGGKTGELFF.